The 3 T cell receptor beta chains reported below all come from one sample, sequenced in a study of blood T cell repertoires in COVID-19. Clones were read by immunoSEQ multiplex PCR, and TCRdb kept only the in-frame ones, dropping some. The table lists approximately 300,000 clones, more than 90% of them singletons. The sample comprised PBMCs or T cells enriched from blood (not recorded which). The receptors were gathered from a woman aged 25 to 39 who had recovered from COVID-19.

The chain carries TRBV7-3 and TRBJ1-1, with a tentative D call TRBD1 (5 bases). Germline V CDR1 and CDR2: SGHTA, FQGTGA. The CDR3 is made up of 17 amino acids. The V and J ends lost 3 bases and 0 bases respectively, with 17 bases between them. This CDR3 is CASSLLAGPHLNTEAFF. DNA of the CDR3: TGTGCCAGCAGCTTGTTGGCGGGGCCACACCTGAACACTGAAGCTTTCTTT.

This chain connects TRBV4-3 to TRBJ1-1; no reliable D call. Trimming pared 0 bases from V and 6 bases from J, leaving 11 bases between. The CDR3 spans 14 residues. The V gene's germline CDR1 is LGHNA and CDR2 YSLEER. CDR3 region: CASSQDTGLSEAFF. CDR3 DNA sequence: TGCGCCAGCAGCCAAGATACGGGGTTGTCTGAAGCTTTCTTT.

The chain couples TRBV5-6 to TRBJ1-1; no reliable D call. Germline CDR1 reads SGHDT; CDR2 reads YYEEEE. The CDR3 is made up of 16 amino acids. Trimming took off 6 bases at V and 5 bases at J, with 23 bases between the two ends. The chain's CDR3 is CASNLGGIGVGTEAFF. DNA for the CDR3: TGTGCCAGCAACCTTGGTGGGATCGGGGTAGGTACTGAAGCTTTCTTT.